This T cell receptor (beta chain) was recorded in a study of graft-versus-host responses after intestinal transplantation. Study information: Recipients across the board were started on anti-thymocyte globulin induction, then kept on tacrolimus and steroids for around three years.

To release intraepithelial and lamina propria lymphocytes, the graft tissue was processed. Study-level results: Some patients had graft-donor T cell macrochimerism, and their allografts showed high graft-versus-host to host-versus-graft clonal ratios.

This clone occurred a few times. Its antigen is undetermined. Data came from immunoSEQ multiplex PCR; TCRdb stores just in-frame clones and leaves some out. Altogether about 4,400 clones are present, over 65% being singletons, with the ten largest covering more than 7%. V was clipped by 4 bases and J by 3 bases; unmatched bases: 8. This CDR3 region has 16 residues. Germline V gives CDR1 SGHRS, CDR2 YFSETQ. The sequence came from a human patient who received an intestinal transplant, so some T cells may come from the graft donor. Material: ileum tissue, obtained 17 days after transplant. This chain links TRBV5-1 with TRBJ2-3, with 10 bases matching TRBD1. The CDR3 sequence is CASSPPTGGGTDTQYF. Written as DNA, the CDR3 is TGCGCCAGCAGCCCCCCGACAGGGGGCGGTACAGATACGCAGTATTTT.